The source of this T cell receptor beta chain is a study of shared clonotypes between healthy human individuals. Trimming shortened V by 7 bases and J by 0 bases, and 10 bases separated the two germline ends. The CDR3 sequence is 14 residues long. Germline V gene lookup returns CDR1 MNHNY and CDR2 SVGAGI (reference sequence). Naive CD8 cells lacked CD45RO and underwent positive selection for CCR7, leaving out terminally differentiated effector memory CD45RA+ cells. The donors were all Caucasian adults (living in Nashville, Tennessee). The protocol was immunoSEQ multiplex PCR, while the TCRdb copy is restricted to in-frame clones and leaves out a portion. In the table there are around 2.1 million clones, about 93% of which are singletons.

The source is a man younger than 30 in good health. Some clones in this sample may be carry-over from other donors' samples. The V gene is TRBV6-6, the J gene TRBJ1-3; D may be TRBD1 (6 bases). What was sequenced was naive CD8+ T cells from PBMCs. As DNA, the CDR3 is TGTGCCAGCACATCGGACAGCTCTGGAAACACCATATATTTT. Residues: CASTSDSSGNTIYF.